A selection of T cell receptor beta chains follows, all from one sample in a study of shared clonotypes between healthy human individuals. The data were produced by immunoSEQ multiplex PCR, yet TCRdb's version contains in-frame clones alone and is incomplete. The repertoire consists of 2 million to 2.5 million clones, with 90% to 95% occurring once and the leading ten covering approximately 0.36%. The sequenced sample consisted of naive CD4+ T cells from PBMCs. Source of these receptors: a man younger than 35 in good health. Some clones in this sample may be carry-over from other donors' samples. The CDR3 runs from the conserved cysteine through the conserved F or W. A D gene is named only where the DNA matches it firmly. For some rows the clone size is stated as once, few or many, or as a class when expanded; others skip it.

CDR3 protein,CDR3 DNA,J gene,V gene,clone size,D gene
CASSSTGTGSYNEQFF,TGTGCCAGCAGTTCCACCGGGACAGGGTCCTACAATGAGCAGTTCTTC,TRBJ2-1,TRBV28,NA,TRBD1
CAISGSGGGEKLFF,TGTGCCATCAGTGGATCGGGGGGCGGTGAAAAACTGTTTTTT,TRBJ1-4,TRBV10-3,NA,NA
CASSLVRDGEKLFF,TGCGCCAGCAGCTTAGTCAGGGACGGAGAAAAACTGTTTTTT,TRBJ1-4,TRBV5-1,NA,NA
CAWKLTGSYEQYF,TGTGCCTGGAAGTTGACAGGATCCTACGAGCAGTACTTC,TRBJ2-7,TRBV30,NA,NA
CASSDRGRRQETQYF,TGTGCCAGCAGCGACAGGGGGCGAAGGCAAGAGACCCAGTACTTC,TRBJ2-5,TRBV7-9,once,TRBD1
CASSIRGGHNEQFF,TGTGCCAGTAGTATTAGGGGAGGCCACAATGAGCAGTTCTTC,TRBJ2-1,TRBV19,few,NA
CASSPRDAGDTQYF,TGTGCCAGCAGCCCCCGGGACGCCGGGGATACGCAGTATTTT,TRBJ2-3,TRBV27,NA,NA
CASSNRQGSNTGELFF,TGTGCCAGCAGCAACCGACAGGGTTCGAACACCGGGGAGCTGTTTTTT,TRBJ2-2,TRBV25-1,NA,TRBD1
CASSPWAENTGELFF,TGTGCCAGCAGCCCTTGGGCCGAGAACACCGGGGAGCTGTTTTTT,TRBJ2-2,TRBV7-3,NA,NA
CASGLGGRNYQETQYF,TGTGCTAGTGGTTTGGGCGGCAGAAATTATCAAGAGACCCAGTACTTC,TRBJ2-5,TRBV12-5,NA,NA
CASSSSSPDTQYF,TGTGCCAGCAGTTCGTCTAGCCCAGATACGCAGTATTTT,TRBJ2-3,TRBV28,NA,NA
CASSLAGRASYNEQFF,TGCGCCAGCAGCTTGGCCGGGAGGGCCTCCTACAATGAGCAGTTCTTC,TRBJ2-1,TRBV5-1,NA,TRBD2
CASSPTGTSTDTQYF,TGTGCCAGCAGCCCAACGGGAACTAGCACAGATACGCAGTATTTT,TRBJ2-3,TRBV9,NA,NA
CASSFRLAASYNEQFF,TGTGCCAGCAGTTTCCGCCTAGCGGCGAGTTACAATGAGCAGTTCTTC,TRBJ2-1,TRBV28,NA,TRBD2
CASSLGLGTEAFF,TGTGCCAGCAGCTTAGGTTTGGGCACTGAAGCTTTCTTT,TRBJ1-1,TRBV7-3,NA,NA
CASSLPGLAGYEQYF,TGTGCCAGCAGTTTACCGGGACTAGCGGGATACGAGCAGTACTTC,TRBJ2-7,TRBV28,NA,TRBD2
CASTVSGSYGYTF,TGTGCCAGCACGGTATCCGGTTCATATGGCTACACCTTC,TRBJ1-2,TRBV6-1,NA,NA
CASSFGGVLDEQYF,TGTGCCAGCAGTTTCGGTGGTGTATTAGACGAGCAGTACTTC,TRBJ2-7,TRBV28,NA,NA
CASSPRLPTDTQYF,TGTGCCAGCTCACCAAGACTACCGACAGATACGCAGTATTTT,TRBJ2-3,TRBV18,NA,NA
CASSPRQSGNQPQHF,TGTGCCAGCAGTCCCCGACAGTCGGGCAATCAGCCCCAGCATTTT,TRBJ1-5,TRBV27,NA,NA
CASRSGLAGGKLPPYNEQFF,TGTGCCAGTAGGTCAGGACTAGCGGGAGGTAAGCTCCCTCCCTACAATGAGCAGTTCTTC,TRBJ2-1,TRBV19,NA,TRBD2
CASSPRGWAGAEAFF,TGTGCCAGCAGCCCGCGGGGTTGGGCCGGGGCTGAAGCTTTCTTT,TRBJ1-1,TRBV7-9,NA,NA
CASSSGIRDGRYEQYF,TGCGCCAGCAGCTCCGGAATCCGGGACGGACGATACGAGCAGTACTTC,TRBJ2-7,TRBV5-1,NA,NA
CASSPLFDLRQPQHF,TGCGCCAGCAGCCCCCTCTTCGACCTCCGGCAGCCCCAGCATTTT,TRBJ1-5,TRBV4-1,few,NA
CASSLYQTGPPRQYF,TGTGCCAGCAGTTTATACCAAACAGGCCCCCCCAGGCAGTACTTC,TRBJ2-7,TRBV28,NA,NA
CASTLGPAGGVDTQYF,TGTGCCAGCACCCTGGGGCCCGCGGGAGGGGTAGATACGCAGTATTTT,TRBJ2-3,TRBV7-2,NA,TRBD2
CAWSGLAMHNEQFF,TGTGCCTGGAGTGGACTAGCGATGCACAATGAGCAGTTCTTC,TRBJ2-1,TRBV30,once,TRBD2
CASSIAGGQPYEQYF,TGTGCCAGCAGCATAGCGGGAGGCCAACCCTACGAGCAGTACTTC,TRBJ2-7,TRBV5-5,NA,TRBD2
CASSPSSGPLSGNTIYF,TGTGCCAGCTCACCCTCGAGTGGCCCCCTCTCTGGAAACACCATATATTTT,TRBJ1-3,TRBV18,NA,NA
CASSFLTRGQETQYF,TGTGCCAGCAGCTTCCTGACCAGGGGGCAAGAGACCCAGTACTTC,TRBJ2-5,TRBV5-6,once,TRBD1
CASSEQGVLYEQYF,TGTGCCAGCAGTGAGCAGGGCGTTTTGTACGAGCAGTACTTC,TRBJ2-7,TRBV2,NA,NA
CASSLYPVPPEAFF,TGTGCCAGCAGCTTATACCCCGTTCCCCCTGAAGCTTTCTTT,TRBJ1-1,TRBV11-2,NA,NA
CASSSPGERGKNIQYF,TGTGCCAGCAGTTCACCGGGTGAGCGGGGCAAAAACATTCAGTACTTC,TRBJ2-4,TRBV28,NA,TRBD2
CASINGGAGEAFF,TGTGCCAGCATCAACGGGGGGGCAGGTGAAGCTTTCTTT,TRBJ1-1,TRBV6-5,NA,NA
CASSPSASYEQYF,TGTGCCAGCTCACCGAGTGCCTCCTACGAGCAGTACTTC,TRBJ2-7,TRBV18,NA,NA
CASSLDHLTEAFF,TGTGCCAGCAGCTTGGACCACCTGACTGAAGCTTTCTTT,TRBJ1-1,TRBV5-4,NA,NA
CASSFSTGRALYNEQFF,TGTGCCAGCAGTTTCAGTACCGGTCGGGCCCTCTACAATGAGCAGTTCTTC,TRBJ2-1,TRBV28,NA,NA
CASSIVRSGSTSYNEQFF,TGTGCCAGTAGTATAGTCCGGTCCGGGAGTACATCCTACAATGAGCAGTTCTTC,TRBJ2-1,TRBV19,once,NA
CASSFVGQGQHEQYF,TGTGCCAGCAGCTTCGTGGGACAGGGGCAACACGAGCAGTACTTC,TRBJ2-7,TRBV7-2,NA,TRBD1
CASSTWTAGSGEQFF,TGTGCCAGCAGCACCTGGACAGCCGGGTCAGGTGAGCAGTTCTTC,TRBJ2-1,TRBV5-6,NA,NA
CASSKRASGSSEQFF,TGTGCCAGCAGCAAACGCGCTAGCGGGAGCAGTGAGCAGTTCTTC,TRBJ2-1,TRBV21-1,NA,NA
CASSQDSGTGYF,TGTGCCAGCAGCCAGGATTCGGGGACAGGATACTTC,TRBJ2-7,TRBV7-9,NA,TRBD1
CASRIDSTYNEQFF,TGCGCCAGCAGGATCGACAGTACCTACAATGAGCAGTTCTTC,TRBJ2-1,TRBV5-1,NA,NA
CASSPSGTDGYTF,TGTGCCAGCAGTCCCTCCGGGACAGATGGCTACACCTTC,TRBJ1-2,TRBV6-4,NA,TRBD1
CASSLGRLAASNEQFF,TGTGCCAGCAGCCTAGGACGACTAGCGGCGTCCAATGAGCAGTTCTTC,TRBJ2-1,TRBV9,NA,TRBD2
CASSEFTKGPYEQYF,TGTGCCAGCAGTGAATTTACGAAGGGGCCCTACGAGCAGTACTTC,TRBJ2-7,TRBV25-1,NA,NA
CASSLDRSNSPLHF,TGTGCCAGCAGTCTCGACAGGTCGAATTCACCCCTCCACTTT,TRBJ1-6,TRBV28,NA,NA
CASSRLAPMSTGELFF,TGCGCCAGCAGCCGACTAGCCCCAATGAGCACCGGGGAGCTGTTTTTT,TRBJ2-2,TRBV10-2,once,TRBD2
CASSPQLAGGPEETQYF,TGTGCCAGCTCACCACAACTAGCGGGAGGGCCGGAGGAGACCCAGTACTTC,TRBJ2-5,TRBV18,NA,TRBD2
CASSGPGTGGTEAFF,TGTGCCAGCAGCGGGCCCGGGACAGGGGGCACTGAAGCTTTCTTT,TRBJ1-1,TRBV7-9,once,TRBD1
CASSSTSGSPNEQFF,TGTGCCAGCAGTTCGACTAGCGGGAGTCCCAATGAGCAGTTCTTC,TRBJ2-1,TRBV28,NA,TRBD2
CASSELGGRSYNEQFF,TGTGCCAGCAGTGAATTGGGCGGCCGCTCCTACAATGAGCAGTTCTTC,TRBJ2-1,TRBV25-1,NA,NA